The T cell receptor beta chain under discussion was sequenced for a study of CXCR3-negative and CXCR3-positive naive CD8 T cells. Study conclusions and caveats: TRBV-TRBJ usage matched between naive CXCR3-negative and CXCR3-positive cells but not between memory cells. Fresh PBMCs served for most assays, and CXCR3 expression fell partially after cryopreservation. For the naive subsets, surface CD5 was similar, and TCR strength was inferred from TRB CDR3 properties.

Looked up from germline, CDR1 is LGHNA and CDR2 is YSLEER. This CDR3 is built from 14 residues. 5' RACE with UMI labels generated the TRB cDNA libraries. With the 5' RACE reads reprocessed, TCRdb shows one record per CDR3 protein and no DNA. The table for this sample gives under 55,000 distinct CDR3 sequences. All CD8+ T cell subsets were sorted in triplicate at 300,000 cells each. Of note for this clonotype: Its antigen is unidentified.

This receptor was obtained from a human donor in good health. Some clones in this sample may be carry-over from other donors' samples. This chain links TRBV4-3 with TRBJ2-1. Input material: memory CD8+ T cells from blood. The CDR3 sequence is CASSQDQGTDEQFF.